This TCR beta chain was profiled in a study of CD8 T cells in ankylosing spondylitis (dated by TCRdb to the late 2010s). Background for the entire study: To find TCR variants linked to disease, the study profiled T cell receptor beta repertoires in ankylosing spondylitis patients and healthy donors. Peripheral blood samples were taken, and synovial fluid was additionally collected from ankylosing spondylitis patients. In total, the full study cohort was made up of some 100 healthy donors and 25 or so ankylosing spondylitis patients.

TCRdb lists the instrument as Illumina HiSeq 2500. TCR beta libraries were prepared by quantitative 5'-RACE with molecular barcodes. In the source study's methods: To identify disease-linked TCR variants, a new computational method was used, one built on a probabilistic model of VDJ rearrangement. Clones were called with MiXCR by TCRdb after fastp trimmed the public reads at Q25, and only in-frame beta chains were retained. Entries that share a CDR3 protein sequence are merged under the most common genes and DNA. The V and J calls, along with clone size, are taken from TCRdb and not from the paper's own processing. Here the sample has 150,000 to 200,000 distinct CDR3 sequences; roughly 20% occur a single time. Of the sample, 4.3% is held by the ten largest clones. Trimming costs V 5 bases and J 6 bases, and their ends lie 10 bases apart. The germline V gene specifies SGHTA as CDR1 and FQGNSA as CDR2. From the cysteine through the phenylalanine, the CDR3 covers 12 amino acids. Only CDR3 DNA is held: 36 bases, read in frame from base 1.

Summary of the overall study and its limitations: The disease-linked clones were reported as significantly enriched in matched synovial fluid samples from ankylosing spondylitis patients. The disease-linked clones showed a CD8+ phenotype and occurred at relatively low frequencies in peripheral blood. Some TCR beta motif variants had previously been reported in synovial fluid and blood of reactive arthritis patients, which suggested common disease-initiation mechanisms. A TCR beta motif made up of eight highly homologous amino acid variants appeared to be characteristic of blood from ankylosing spondylitis patients.

A note on this clonotype: Its specific antigen is unknown. Base qualities are not at hand, and no much larger clone is one base apart.

Source material: blood, either unsorted or a sorted T cell fraction (not recorded which). This TCR came from a male donor aged 10-35 years with ankylosing spondylitis or in good health (not recorded which). Donor details come from another sample of the same person, matched by shared clones. Rearrangement joined TRBV7-2 to TRBJ1-1, with the D gene too uncertain to name. The CDR3 here reads CASSPGISEAFF. The nucleotide sequence reads as follows: TGTGCCAGCAGCCCGGGAATTTCTGAAGCTTTCTTT.